This TCR beta chain was obtained from a study of blood T cell repertoires in COVID-19. For the study at large: Acute and convalescent COVID-19 specimens originated in the United States, Italy and Spain. PBMCs, B-cell-depleted T cells, or T cells provided the cDNA or gDNA that made up the material.

How the authors handled the data: The assay estimated nucleated cells by amplifying reference gene primers. TCRdb's copy holds only in-frame clones and misses some; the assay was immunoSEQ multiplex PCR. Clonal size and the V and J genes are those of that table, whereas D and trimming came from the DNA. The sample records roughly 29,000 clones, over 75% being singletons. CDR3 length: 15 residues. Germline V gives CDR1 MNHNS, CDR2 SASEGT. Trimming shortened V by 6 bases and J by 2 bases, and 17 bases separated the two germline ends. Source material: peripheral blood. This chain joins TRBV6-1 and TRBJ2-7, with D possibly being TRBD2 (6 bases). The sequence derives from a woman aged 60-70 years with acute or convalescent COVID-19. The CDR3 sequence is CASRRGTESTYEQYF. The CDR3 nucleotides are TGTGCCAGCAGGCGCGGGACCGAATCTACCTACGAGCAGTACTTC.